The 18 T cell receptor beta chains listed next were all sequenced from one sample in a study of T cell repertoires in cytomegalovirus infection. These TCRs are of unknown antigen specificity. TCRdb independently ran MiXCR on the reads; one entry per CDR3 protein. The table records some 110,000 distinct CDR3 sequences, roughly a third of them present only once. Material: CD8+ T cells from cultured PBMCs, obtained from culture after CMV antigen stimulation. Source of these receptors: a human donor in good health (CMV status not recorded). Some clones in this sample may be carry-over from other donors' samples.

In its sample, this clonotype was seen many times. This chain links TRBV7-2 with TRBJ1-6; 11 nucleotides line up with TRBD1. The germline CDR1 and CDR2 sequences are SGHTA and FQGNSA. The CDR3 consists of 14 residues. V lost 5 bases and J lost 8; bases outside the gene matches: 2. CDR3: CASSGQGAYSPLHF. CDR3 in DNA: TGTGCCAGCAGCGGACAGGGGGCTTATTCACCCCTCCACTTT.

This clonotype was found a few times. The DNA of the CDR3 is TGCGCCAGCAGCGCACAGCGGAACACTGAAGCTTTCTTT. Translated: CASSAQRNTEAFF. The rearrangement joins TRBV4-3 to TRBJ1-1; D gene unclear. Trimming removed 5 bases from V and 1 base from J, with 8 bases in between. This CDR3 is built from 13 residues. Germline loops: CDR1 LGHNA, CDR2 YSLEER.

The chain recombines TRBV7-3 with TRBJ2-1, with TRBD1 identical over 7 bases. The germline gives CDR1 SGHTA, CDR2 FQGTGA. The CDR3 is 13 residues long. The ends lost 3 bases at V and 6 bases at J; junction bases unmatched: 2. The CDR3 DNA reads TGTGCCAGCAGCTTTGGGACAGCCAATGAGCAGTTCTTC. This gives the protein CASSFGTANEQFF.

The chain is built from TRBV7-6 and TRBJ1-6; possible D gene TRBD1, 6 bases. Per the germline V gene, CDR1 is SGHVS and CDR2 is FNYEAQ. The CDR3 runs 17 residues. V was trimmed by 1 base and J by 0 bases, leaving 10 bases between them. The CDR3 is CASSLGQGSSYNSPLHF. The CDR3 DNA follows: TGTGCCAGCAGCTTAGGGCAGGGGAGCTCCTATAATTCACCCCTCCACTTT.

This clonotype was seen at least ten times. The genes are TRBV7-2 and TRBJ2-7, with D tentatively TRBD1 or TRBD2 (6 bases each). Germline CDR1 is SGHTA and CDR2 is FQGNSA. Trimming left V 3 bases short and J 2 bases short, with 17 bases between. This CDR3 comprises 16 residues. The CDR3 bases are TGTGCCAGCAGCTTGTCGGAGGGCAGGGGAACCTACGAGCAGTACTTC. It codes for CASSLSEGRGTYEQYF.

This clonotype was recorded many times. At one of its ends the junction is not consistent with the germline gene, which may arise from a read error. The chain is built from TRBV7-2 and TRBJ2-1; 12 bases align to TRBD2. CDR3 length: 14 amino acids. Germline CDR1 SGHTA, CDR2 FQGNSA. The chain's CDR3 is CASSLAGGRDEQFF. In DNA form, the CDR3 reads TGTGCCAGCAGCCTAGCGGGGGGGCGGGATGAGCAGTTCTTC.

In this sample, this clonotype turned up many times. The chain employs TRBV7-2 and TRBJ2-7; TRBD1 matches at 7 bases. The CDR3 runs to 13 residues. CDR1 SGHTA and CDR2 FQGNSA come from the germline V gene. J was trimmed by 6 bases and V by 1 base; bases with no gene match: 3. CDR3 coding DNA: TGTGCCAGCAGCTTAGATTGGGACAGCGAGCAGTACTTC. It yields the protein CASSLDWDSEQYF. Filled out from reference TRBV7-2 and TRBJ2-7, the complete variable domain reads GAGVSQSPSNKVTEKGKDVELRCDPISGHTALYWYRQSLGQGLEFLIYFQGNSAPDKSGLPSDRFSAERTGGSVSTLTIQRTQQEDSAVYLCASSLDWDSEQYFGPGTRLTVT.

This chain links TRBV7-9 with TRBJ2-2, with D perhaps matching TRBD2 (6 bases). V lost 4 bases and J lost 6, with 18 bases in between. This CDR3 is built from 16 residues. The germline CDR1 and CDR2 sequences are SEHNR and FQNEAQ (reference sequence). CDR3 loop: CASSSFGTGRPGELFF. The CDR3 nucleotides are TGTGCCAGCAGCTCGTTCGGGACTGGCCGTCCCGGGGAGCTGTTTTTT. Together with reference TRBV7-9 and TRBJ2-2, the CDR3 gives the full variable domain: DTGVSQNPRHKITKRGQNVTFRCDPISEHNRLYWYRQTLGQGPEFLTYFQNEAQLEKSRLLSDRFSAERPKGSFSTLEIQRTEQGDSAMYLCASSSFGTGRPGELFFGEGSRLTVL.

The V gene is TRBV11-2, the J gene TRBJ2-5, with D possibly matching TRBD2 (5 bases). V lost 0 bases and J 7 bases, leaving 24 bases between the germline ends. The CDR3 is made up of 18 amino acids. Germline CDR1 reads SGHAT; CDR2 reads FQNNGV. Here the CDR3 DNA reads TGTGCCAGCAGCTTAGATTGGAGAGCGGAGGAGTGGACGGGGACCCAGTACTTC. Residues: CASSLDWRAEEWTGTQYF.

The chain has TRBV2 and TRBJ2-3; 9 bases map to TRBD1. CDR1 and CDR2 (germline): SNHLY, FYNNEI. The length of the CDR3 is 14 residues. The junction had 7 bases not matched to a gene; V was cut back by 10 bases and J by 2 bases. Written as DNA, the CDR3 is TGTGCCACCCCCAGGACAGGGGACACAGATACGCAGTATTTT. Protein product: CATPRTGDTDTQYF.

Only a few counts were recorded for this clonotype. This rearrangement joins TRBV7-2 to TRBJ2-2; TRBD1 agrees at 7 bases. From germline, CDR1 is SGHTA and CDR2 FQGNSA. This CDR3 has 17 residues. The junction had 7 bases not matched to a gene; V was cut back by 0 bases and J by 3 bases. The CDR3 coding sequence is TGTGCCAGCAGCTTAGCGAGCGGACAGGTGGACACCGGGGAGCTGTTTTTT. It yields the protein CASSLASGQVDTGELFF.

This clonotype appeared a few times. CDR3 loop: CASSVDYESYEQYF. The CDR3 DNA reads TGTGCCAGTAGTGTCGACTATGAGTCCTACGAGCAGTACTTC. The chain combines TRBV19 with TRBJ2-7; possible D gene TRBD2, 5 bases. The CDR3 has 14 residues. V lost 5 bases and J 1 base, leaving 12 bases between the germline ends. The germline CDR1 and CDR2 sequences are LNHDA and SQIVND (reference sequence).

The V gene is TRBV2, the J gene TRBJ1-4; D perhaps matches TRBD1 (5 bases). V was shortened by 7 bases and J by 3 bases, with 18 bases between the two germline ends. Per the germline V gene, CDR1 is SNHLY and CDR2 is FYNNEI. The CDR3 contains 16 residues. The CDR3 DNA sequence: TGTGCCAGCACCACGGGTGAGGCAGGGCCTAATGAAAAACTGTTTTTT. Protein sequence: CASTTGEAGPNEKLFF.

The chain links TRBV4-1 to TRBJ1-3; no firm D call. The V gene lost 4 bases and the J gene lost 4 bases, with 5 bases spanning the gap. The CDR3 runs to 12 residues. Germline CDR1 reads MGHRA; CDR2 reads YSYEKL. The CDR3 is CASSPQGNTIYF. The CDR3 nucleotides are TGCGCCAGCAGCCCCCAAGGAAACACCATATATTTT.

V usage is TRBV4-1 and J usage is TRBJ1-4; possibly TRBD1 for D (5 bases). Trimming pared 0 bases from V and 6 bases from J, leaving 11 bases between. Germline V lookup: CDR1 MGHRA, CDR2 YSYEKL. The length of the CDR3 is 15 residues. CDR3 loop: CASSQEFGGDEKLFF. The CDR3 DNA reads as TGCGCCAGCAGCCAAGAGTTTGGGGGGGATGAAAAACTGTTTTTT.

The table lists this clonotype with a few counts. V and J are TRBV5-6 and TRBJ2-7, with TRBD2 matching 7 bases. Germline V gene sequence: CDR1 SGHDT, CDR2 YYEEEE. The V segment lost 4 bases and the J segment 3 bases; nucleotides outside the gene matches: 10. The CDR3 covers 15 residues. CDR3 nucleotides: TGTGCCAGCAGCCTGACGCCTGGGGGGGTCTACGAGCAGTACTTC. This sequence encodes CASSLTPGGVYEQYF.

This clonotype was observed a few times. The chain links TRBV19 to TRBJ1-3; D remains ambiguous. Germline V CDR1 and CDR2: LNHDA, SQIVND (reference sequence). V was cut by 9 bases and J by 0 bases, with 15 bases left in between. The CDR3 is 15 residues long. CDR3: CASRVSSISGNTIYF. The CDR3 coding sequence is TGTGCCAGCCGGGTATCCTCCATCTCTGGAAACACCATATATTTT.

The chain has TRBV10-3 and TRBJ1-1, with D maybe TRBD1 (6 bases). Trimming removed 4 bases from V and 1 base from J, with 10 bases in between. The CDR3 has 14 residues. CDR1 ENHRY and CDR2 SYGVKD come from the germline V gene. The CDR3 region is CAISVAGANTEAFF. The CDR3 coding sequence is TGTGCCATCAGTGTAGCAGGGGCGAACACTGAAGCTTTCTTT.